The present T cell receptor (beta chain) was sequenced within a study of T cells in Graves' hyperthyroidism and ophthalmopathy. About the study: Sampling of peripheral blood happened at initial diagnosis, prior to any treatment. Overall study findings and caveats: Prediction of ophthalmopathy progression came a median 6.5 months pre-onset. Expanded thyroid clonotypes (above 0.001) were mostly also found in blood.

Exclusion criteria comprised uncontrolled infection, other autoimmune disease, pregnancy or lactation. Using RNA transcripts as the source, TCR beta CDR3 regions were amplified. A set of HTBI primers served as the primers for a first-round RT-PCR of the TCR CDR3. TCRdb independently ran MiXCR on the multiplex PCR reads; one entry per CDR3 protein. The sample shows under 300,000 distinct CDR3 sequences, 25% to 30% of them seen only once. Note on this clonotype: Antigen specificity is unknown.

V shed 0 bases, J shed 2 bases, and the junction held 6 bases outside the gene matches. CDR3 length: 15 residues. Germline-derived CDR1 and CDR2 are DFQATT and SNEGSKA (reference sequence). This receptor was taken from a man between 35 and 55 years old with Graves' hyperthyroidism that later progressed to Graves' ophthalmopathy. Sequenced sample: blood. V is TRBV20-1 and J is TRBJ2-7; 8 bases align to TRBD2. The CDR3 bases are TGCAGTGCTAGAGACCTATTAGCGGGGACCTACGAGCAGTACTTC. Its protein product is CSARDLLAGTYEQYF.